This T cell receptor beta chain was identified in a study of spatial heterogeneity in lung cancer. This clonotype is medium-sized. No antigen is known for it. Being off target in a library aimed at alpha chains, this beta chain has a size of little meaning. Study-level findings and limits: Tumors with more nonsynonymous mutations had more expanded intratumoral alpha and beta TCRs.

Each CDR3 protein gets one entry after TCRdb re-called the 5' RACE reads with MiXCR. The sample includes under 7,500 distinct CDR3 sequences, 11% to 15% seen only once; the top ten take 9%. The CDR3 totals 16 residues. CDR1 is SGHKS and CDR2 is YYEKEE in the germline V gene (reference sequence). With V trimmed by 3 bases and J by 4 bases, 8 bases remained unmatched. The time point is: sample taken at primary tumor resection. The donors were 55 to 80 patients with non-small cell lung cancer that was early-stage and untreated. Source: lung tumor tissue, taken at surgery. The chain recombines TRBV5-5 with TRBJ1-4; 8 bases map to TRBD1. This TCR was recovered from a female donor with early-stage non-small cell lung cancer. CDR3 nucleotide sequence: TGTGCCAGCAGCTCGCAACGACAGGGGCTTAATGAAAAACTGTTTTTT. Amino acid sequence: CASSSQRQGLNEKLFF.